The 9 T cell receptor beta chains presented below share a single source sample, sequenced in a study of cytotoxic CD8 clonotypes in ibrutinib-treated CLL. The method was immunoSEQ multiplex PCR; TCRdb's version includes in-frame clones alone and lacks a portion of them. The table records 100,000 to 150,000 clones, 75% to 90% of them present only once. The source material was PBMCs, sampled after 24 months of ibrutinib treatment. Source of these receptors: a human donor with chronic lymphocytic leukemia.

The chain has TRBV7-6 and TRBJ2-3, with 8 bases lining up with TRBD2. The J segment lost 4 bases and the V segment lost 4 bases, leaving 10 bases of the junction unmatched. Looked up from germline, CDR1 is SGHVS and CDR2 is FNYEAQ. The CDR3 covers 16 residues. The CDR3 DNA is TGTGCCAGCAGCTCAAGGGGAGCGGGGGTTTCAGATACGCAGTATTTT. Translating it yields CASSSRGAGVSDTQYF.

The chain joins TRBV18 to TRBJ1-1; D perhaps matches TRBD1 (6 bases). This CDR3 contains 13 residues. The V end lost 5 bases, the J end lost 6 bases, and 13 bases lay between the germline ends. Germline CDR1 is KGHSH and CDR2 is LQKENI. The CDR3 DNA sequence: TGTGCCAGCTCAACCAGCAGGGGCCCTGAAGCTTTCTTT. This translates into CASSTSRGPEAFF.

CDR3 sequence (DNA): TGTGCCAGTTACCGCGGGGGGCCAGATACGCAGTATTTT. Amino acid sequence: CASYRGGPDTQYF. V and J are TRBV6-1 and TRBJ2-3, with 8 bases that match TRBD2. J was trimmed by 4 bases and V by 9 bases; bases with no gene match: 6. The CDR3 extends over 13 amino acids. The germline V gene has CDR1 MNHNS and CDR2 SASEGT.

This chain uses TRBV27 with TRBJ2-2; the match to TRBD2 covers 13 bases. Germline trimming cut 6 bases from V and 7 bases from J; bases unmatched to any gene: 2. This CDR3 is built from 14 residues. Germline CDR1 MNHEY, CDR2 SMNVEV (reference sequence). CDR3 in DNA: TGTGCCAGCAGACTAGCGGGAGGGTACGGGGAGCTGTTTTTT. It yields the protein CASRLAGGYGELFF.

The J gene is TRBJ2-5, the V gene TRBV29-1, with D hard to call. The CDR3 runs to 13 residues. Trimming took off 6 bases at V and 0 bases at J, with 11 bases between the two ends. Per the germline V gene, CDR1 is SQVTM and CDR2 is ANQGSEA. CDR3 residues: CSVAGGNQETQYF. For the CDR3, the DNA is TGCAGCGTCGCCGGTGGGAACCAAGAGACCCAGTACTTC.

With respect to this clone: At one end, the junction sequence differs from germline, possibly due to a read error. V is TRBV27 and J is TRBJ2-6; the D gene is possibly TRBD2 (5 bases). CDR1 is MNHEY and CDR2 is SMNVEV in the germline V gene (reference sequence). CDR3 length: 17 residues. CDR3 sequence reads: CAARASLARTGTNVLTF. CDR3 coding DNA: TGTGCCGCGAGGGCATCTCTAGCCAGGACTGGGACCAACGTCCTGACTTTC. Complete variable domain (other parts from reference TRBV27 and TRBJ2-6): EAQVTQNPRYLITVTGKKLTVTCSQNMNHEYMSWYRQDPGLGLRQIYYSMNVEVTDKGDVPEGYKVSRKEKRNFPLILESPSPNQTSLYFCAARASLARTGTNVLTFGAGSRLTVL.

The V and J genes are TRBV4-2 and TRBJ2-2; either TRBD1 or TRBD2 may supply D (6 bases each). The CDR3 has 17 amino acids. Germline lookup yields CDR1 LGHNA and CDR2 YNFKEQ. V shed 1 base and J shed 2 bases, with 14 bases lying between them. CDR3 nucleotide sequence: TGTGCCAGCAGCCAAGTTTTGGGGGGCCTCAACACCGGGGAGCTGTTTTTT. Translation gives CASSQVLGGLNTGELFF.

The CDR3 DNA reads TGCGCCAGCAGCCAAGATACGGCAGGCCTAGCCTACGAGCAGTACTTC. Translation gives CASSQDTAGLAYEQYF. The chain is built from TRBV4-3 and TRBJ2-7; D gene uncertain. Per the germline V gene, CDR1 is LGHNA and CDR2 is YSLEER. Trimming removed 0 bases from V and 2 bases from J, with 14 bases in between. This CDR3 spans 16 amino acids.

CDR3 amino acids: CASSQRPSGTSVSGELFF. For the CDR3, the DNA is TGCGCCAGCAGCCAACGGCCTAGCGGGACATCCGTCTCCGGGGAGCTGTTTTTT. The chain is built from TRBV4-3 and TRBJ2-2; 9 bases are shared with TRBD2. Germline assignment: CDR1 LGHNA and CDR2 YSLEER. The V gene end was trimmed by 2 bases and the J gene end by 6 bases; junction bases not matched to a gene: 13. CDR3 length: 18 residues.